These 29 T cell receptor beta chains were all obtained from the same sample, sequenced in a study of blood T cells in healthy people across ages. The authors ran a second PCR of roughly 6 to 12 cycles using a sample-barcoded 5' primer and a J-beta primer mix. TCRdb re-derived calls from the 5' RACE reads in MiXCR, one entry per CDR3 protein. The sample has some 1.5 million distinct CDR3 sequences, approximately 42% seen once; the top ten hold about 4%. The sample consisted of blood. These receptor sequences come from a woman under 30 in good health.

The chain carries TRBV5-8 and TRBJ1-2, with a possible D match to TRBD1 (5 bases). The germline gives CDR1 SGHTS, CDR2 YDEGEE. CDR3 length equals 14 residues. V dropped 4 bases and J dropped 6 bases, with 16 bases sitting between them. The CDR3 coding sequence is TGTGCCAGCAGCACCCAGCTAATGGGGGATGGCTACACCTTC. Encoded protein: CASSTQLMGDGYTF.

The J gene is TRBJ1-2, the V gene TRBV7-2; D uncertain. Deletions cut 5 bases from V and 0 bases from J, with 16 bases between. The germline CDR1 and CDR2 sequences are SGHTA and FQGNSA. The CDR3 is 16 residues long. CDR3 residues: CASSPDGQRTNYGYTF. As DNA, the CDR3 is TGTGCCAGCAGCCCAGACGGTCAGCGGACTAACTATGGCTACACCTTC.

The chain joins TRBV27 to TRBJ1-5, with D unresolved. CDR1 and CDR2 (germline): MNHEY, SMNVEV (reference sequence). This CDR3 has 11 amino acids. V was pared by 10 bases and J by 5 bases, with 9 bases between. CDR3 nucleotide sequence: TGTGCCACCAAGTTAGATCAGCCCCAGCATTTT. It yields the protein CATKLDQPQHF.

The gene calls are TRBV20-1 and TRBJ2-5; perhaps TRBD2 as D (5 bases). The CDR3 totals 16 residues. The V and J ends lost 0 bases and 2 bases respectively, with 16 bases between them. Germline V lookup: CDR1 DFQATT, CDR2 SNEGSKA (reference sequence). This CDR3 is CSARDEGSKRQETQYF. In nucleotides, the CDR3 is TGCAGTGCTAGAGATGAGGGCAGCAAGCGGCAAGAGACCCAGTACTTC.

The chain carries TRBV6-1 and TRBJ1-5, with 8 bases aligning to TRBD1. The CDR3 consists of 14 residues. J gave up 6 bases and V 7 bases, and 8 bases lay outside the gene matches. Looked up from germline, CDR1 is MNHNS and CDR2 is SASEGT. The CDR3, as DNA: TGTGCCAGCAACCTCGGACAGGGCGGTCAGCCCCAGCATTTT. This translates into CASNLGQGGQPQHF.

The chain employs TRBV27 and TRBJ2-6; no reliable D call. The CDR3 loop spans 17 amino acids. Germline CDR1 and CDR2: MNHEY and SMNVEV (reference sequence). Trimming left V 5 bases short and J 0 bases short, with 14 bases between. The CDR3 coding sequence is TGTGCCAGCAGTCCGCGAGGTCTGACCTCTGGGGCCAACGTCCTGACTTTC. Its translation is CASSPRGLTSGANVLTF.

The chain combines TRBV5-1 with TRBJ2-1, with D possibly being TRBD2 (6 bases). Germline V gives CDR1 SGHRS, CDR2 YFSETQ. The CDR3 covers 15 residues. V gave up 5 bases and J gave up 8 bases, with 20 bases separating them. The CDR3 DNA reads TGCGCCAGCAGTACTACCGGGACTTCCGGGGATGAGCAGTTCTTC. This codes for CASSTTGTSGDEQFF.

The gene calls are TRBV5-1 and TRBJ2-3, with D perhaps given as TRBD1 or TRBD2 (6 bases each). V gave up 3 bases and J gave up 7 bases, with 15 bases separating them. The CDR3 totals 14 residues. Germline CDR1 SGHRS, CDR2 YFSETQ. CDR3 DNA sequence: TGCGCCAGCAGCTACGGAGGGGGTGCTTATACGCAGTATTTT. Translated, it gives CASSYGGGAYTQYF.

Here the CDR3 reads CASNHGGVSTDTQYF. The CDR3 region has the DNA TGTGCCAGCAACCACGGGGGGGTAAGCACAGATACGCAGTATTTT. The rearrangement joins TRBV7-2 to TRBJ2-3, with 8 bases lining up with TRBD2. The germline V gene encodes CDR1 SGHTA and CDR2 FQGNSA. V trimming: 7 bases; J trimming: 0 bases; junction bases outside the gene matches: 6. CDR3 length: 15 residues. The full variable domain, completed using reference TRBV7-2 and TRBJ2-3, is GAGVSQSPSNKVTEKGKDVELRCDPISGHTALYWYRQSLGQGLEFLIYFQGNSAPDKSGLPSDRFSAERTGGSVSTLTIQRTQQEDSAVYLCASNHGGVSTDTQYFGPGTRLTVL.

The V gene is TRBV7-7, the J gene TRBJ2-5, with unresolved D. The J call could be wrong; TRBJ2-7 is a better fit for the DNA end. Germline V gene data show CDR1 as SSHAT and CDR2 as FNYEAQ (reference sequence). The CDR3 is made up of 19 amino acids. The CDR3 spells CASSFLAYCSLPSVYEQYF. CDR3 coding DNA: TGTGCCAGCAGCTTTTTGGCCTACTGCTCTCTCCCCTCAGTGTACGAGCAGTACTTC.

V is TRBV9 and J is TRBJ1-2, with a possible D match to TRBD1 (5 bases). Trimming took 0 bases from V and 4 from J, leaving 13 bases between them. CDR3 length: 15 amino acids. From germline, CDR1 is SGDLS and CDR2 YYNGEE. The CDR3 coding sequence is TGTGCCAGCAGCGTAGGAGGGGAAGGAGGCTATGGCTACACCTTC. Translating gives CASSVGGEGGYGYTF. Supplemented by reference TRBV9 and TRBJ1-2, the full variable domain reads DSGVTQTPKHLITATGQRVTLRCSPRSGDLSVYWYQQSLDQGLQFLIQYYNGEERAKGNILERFSAQQFPDLHSELNLSSLELGDSALYFCASSVGGEGGYGYTFGSGTRLTVV.

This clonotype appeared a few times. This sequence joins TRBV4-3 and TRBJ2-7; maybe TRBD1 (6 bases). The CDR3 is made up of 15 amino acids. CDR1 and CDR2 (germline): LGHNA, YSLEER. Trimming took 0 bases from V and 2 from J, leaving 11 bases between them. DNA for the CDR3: TGCGCCAGCAGCCAAGAGGGTGGACAGACCTACGAGCAGTACTTC. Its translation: CASSQEGGQTYEQYF.

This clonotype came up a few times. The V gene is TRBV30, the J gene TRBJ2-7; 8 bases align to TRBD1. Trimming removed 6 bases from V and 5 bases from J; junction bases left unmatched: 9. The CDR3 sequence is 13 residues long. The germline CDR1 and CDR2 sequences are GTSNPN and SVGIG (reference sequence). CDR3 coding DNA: TGTGCCTGTCCCGGGACAGGTCTCCACGAGCAGTACTTC. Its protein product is CACPGTGLHEQYF. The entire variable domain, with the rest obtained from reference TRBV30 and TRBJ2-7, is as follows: SQTIHQWPATLVQPVGSPLSLECTVEGTSNPNLYWYRQAAGRGLQLLFYSVGIGQISSEVPQNLSASRPQDRQFILSSKKLLLSDSGFYLCACPGTGLHEQYFGPGTRLTVT.

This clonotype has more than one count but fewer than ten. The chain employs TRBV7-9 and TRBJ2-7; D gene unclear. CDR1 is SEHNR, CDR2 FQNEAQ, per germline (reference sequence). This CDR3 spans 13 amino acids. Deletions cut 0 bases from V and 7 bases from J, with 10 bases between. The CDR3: CASSLAVTDEQYF. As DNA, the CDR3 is TGTGCCAGCAGCTTAGCGGTTACGGATGAGCAGTACTTC.

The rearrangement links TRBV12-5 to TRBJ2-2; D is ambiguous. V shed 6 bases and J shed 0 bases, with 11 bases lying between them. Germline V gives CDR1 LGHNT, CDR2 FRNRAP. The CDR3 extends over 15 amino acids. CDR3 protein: CASGSPHANTGELFF. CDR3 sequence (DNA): TGTGCTAGTGGCTCTCCTCATGCGAACACCGGGGAGCTGTTTTTT.

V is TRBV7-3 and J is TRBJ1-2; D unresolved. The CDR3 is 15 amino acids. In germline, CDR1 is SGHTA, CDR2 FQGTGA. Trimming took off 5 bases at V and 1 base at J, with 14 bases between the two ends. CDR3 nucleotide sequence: TGTGCCAGCAGCCAAGGACCGTCTATTAACTATGGCTACACCTTC. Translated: CASSQGPSINYGYTF. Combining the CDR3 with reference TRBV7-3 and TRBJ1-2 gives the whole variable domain GAGVSQTPSNKVTEKGKYVELRCDPISGHTALYWYRQSLGQGPEFLIYFQGTGAADDSGLPNDRFFAVRPEGSVSTLKIQRTERGDSAVYLCASSQGPSINYGYTFGSGTRLTVV.

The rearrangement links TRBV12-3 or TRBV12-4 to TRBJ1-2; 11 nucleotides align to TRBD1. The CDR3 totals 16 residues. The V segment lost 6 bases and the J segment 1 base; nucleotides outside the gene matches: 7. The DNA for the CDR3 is TGTGCCAGCAGGAGGGACAGGGGGTACGGTAACTATGGCTACACCTTC. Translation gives CASRRDRGYGNYGYTF.

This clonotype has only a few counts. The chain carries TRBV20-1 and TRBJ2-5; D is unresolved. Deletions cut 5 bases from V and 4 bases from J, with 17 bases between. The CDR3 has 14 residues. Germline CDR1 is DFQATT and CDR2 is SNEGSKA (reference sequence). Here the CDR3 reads CSAVEASVRETQYF. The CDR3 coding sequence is TGCAGTGCTGTCGAGGCGTCGGTTCGAGAGACCCAGTACTTC.

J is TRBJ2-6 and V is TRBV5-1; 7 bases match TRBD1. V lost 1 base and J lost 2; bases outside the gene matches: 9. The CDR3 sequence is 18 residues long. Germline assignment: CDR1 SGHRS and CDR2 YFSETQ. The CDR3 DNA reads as TGCGCCAGCAGCTTGCGACAGGGCCTAACCACTGGGGCCAACGTCCTGACTTTC. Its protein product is CASSLRQGLTTGANVLTF.

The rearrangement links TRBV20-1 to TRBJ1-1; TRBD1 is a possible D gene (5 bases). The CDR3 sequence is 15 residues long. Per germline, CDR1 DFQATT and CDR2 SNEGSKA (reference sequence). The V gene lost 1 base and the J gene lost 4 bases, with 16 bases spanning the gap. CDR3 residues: CSARGTLGVSTEAFF. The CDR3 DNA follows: TGCAGTGCTAGAGGGACCTTAGGGGTGAGCACTGAAGCTTTCTTT.

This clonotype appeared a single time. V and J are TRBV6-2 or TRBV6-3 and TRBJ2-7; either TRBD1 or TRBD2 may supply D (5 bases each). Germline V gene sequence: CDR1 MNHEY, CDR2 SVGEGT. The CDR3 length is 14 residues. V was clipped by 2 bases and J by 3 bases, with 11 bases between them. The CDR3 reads CASSYEGFFYEQYF. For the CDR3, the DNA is TGTGCCAGCAGTTACGAGGGGTTTTTCTACGAGCAGTACTTC.

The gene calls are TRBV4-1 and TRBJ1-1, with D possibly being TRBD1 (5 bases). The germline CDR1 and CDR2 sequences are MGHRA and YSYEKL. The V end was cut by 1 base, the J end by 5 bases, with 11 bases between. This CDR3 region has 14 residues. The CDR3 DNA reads TGCGCCAGCAGCCAAGGGGGGACGGGGACTGAAGCTTTCTTT. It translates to CASSQGGTGTEAFF.

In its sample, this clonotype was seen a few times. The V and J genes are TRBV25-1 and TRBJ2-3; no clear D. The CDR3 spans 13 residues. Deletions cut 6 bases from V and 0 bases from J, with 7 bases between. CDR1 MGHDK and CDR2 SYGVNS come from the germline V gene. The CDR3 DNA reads TGTGCCAGCAGCGACGACAGCACAGATACGCAGTATTTT. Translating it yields CASSDDSTDTQYF.

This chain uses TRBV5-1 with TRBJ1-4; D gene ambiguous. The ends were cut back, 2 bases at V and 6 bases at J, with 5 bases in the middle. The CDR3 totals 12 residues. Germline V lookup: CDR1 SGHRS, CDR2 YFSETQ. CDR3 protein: CASSFEHEKLFF. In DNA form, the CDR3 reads TGCGCCAGCAGCTTTGAACATGAAAAACTGTTTTTT.

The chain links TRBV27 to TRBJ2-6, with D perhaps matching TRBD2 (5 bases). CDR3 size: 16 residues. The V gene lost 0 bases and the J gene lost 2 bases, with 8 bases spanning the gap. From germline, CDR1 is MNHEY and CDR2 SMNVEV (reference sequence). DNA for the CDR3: TGTGCCAGCAGTTTATCGACGGGGACTGGGGCCAACGTCCTGACTTTC. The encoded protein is CASSLSTGTGANVLTF.

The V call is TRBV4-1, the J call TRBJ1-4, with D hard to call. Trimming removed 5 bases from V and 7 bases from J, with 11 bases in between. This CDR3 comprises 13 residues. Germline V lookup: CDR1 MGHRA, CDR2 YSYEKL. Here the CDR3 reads CASSALIGEKLFF. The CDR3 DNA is TGCGCCAGCAGCGCCTTGATAGGTGAAAAACTGTTTTTT.

CDR3 nucleotides: TGTGCCTGGAGTGTAAACACCATATATTTT. Translating gives CAWSVNTIYF. This chain connects TRBV30 to TRBJ1-3, with D unresolved. This CDR3 region has 10 residues. Germline V gene lookup returns CDR1 GTSNPN and CDR2 SVGIG (reference sequence). The germline V and J ends were trimmed by 0 bases and 6 bases, with 0 bases remaining between them. The variable domain in full, completed from reference TRBV30 and TRBJ1-3, reads SQTIHQWPATLVQPVGSPLSLECTVEGTSNPNLYWYRQAAGRGLQLLFYSVGIGQISSEVPQNLSASRPQDRQFILSSKKLLLSDSGFYLCAWSVNTIYFGEGSWLTVV.

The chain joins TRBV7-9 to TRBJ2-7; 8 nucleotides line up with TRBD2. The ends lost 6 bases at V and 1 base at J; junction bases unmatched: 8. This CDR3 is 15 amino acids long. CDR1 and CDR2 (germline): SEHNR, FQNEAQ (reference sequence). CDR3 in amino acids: CASRLSGGPSYEQYF. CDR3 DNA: TGTGCCAGCAGATTAAGCGGGGGTCCGTCCTACGAGCAGTACTTC.

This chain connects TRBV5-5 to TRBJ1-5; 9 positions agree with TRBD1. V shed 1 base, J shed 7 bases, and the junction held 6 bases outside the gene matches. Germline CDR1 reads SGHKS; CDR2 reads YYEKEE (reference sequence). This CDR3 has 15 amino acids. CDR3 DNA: TGTGCCAGCAGCTTGTTGACAGGGGGACAGCAGCCCCAGCATTTT. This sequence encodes CASSLLTGGQQPQHF.